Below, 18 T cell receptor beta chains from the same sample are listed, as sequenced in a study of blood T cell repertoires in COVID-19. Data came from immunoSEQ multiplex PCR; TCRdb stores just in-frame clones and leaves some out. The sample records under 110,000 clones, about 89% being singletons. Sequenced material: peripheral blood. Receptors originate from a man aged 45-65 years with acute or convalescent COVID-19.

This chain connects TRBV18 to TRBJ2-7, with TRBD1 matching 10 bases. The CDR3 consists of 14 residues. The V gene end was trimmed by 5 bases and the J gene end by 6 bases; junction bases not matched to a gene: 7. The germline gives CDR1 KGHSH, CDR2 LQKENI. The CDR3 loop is CASSTDRGRFEQYF. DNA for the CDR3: TGTGCCAGCTCAACCGACAGGGGGCGCTTCGAGCAGTACTTC.

The DNA for the CDR3 is TGTGCCTGGAGTCCGCCGGGACAGGGTTCCTATGGCTACACCTTC. This gives the protein CAWSPPGQGSYGYTF. This chain joins TRBV30 and TRBJ1-2; 9 bases are shared with TRBD1. The CDR3 is made up of 15 amino acids. CDR1 is GTSNPN and CDR2 is SVGIG in the germline V gene (reference sequence). Trimming removed 2 bases from V and 4 bases from J; junction bases left unmatched: 8.

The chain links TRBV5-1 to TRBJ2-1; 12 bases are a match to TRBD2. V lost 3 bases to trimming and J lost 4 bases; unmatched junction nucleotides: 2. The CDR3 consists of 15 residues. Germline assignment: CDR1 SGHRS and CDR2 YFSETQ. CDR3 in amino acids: CASSWTSGAYNEQFF. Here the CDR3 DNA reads TGCGCCAGCAGCTGGACTAGCGGGGCTTACAATGAGCAGTTCTTC.

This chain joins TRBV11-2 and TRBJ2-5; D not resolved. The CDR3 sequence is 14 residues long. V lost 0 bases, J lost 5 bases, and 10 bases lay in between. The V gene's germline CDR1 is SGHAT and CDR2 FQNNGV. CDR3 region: CASSLDPRKETQYF. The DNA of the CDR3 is TGTGCCAGCAGCTTAGATCCTAGGAAGGAGACCCAGTACTTC.

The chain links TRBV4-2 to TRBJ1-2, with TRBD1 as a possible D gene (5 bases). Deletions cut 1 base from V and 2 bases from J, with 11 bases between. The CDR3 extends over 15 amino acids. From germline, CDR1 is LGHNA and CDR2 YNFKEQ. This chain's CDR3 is CASSQVGGDNYGYTF. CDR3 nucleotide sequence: TGTGCCAGCAGCCAAGTGGGGGGGGACAACTATGGCTACACCTTC.

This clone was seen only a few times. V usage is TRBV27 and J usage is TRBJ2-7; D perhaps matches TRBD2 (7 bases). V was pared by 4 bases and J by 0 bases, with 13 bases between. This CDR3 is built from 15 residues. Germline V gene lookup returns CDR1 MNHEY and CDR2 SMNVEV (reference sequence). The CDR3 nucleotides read TGTGCCAGCAGTTCGACGGGGGGCCCCTCCTACGAGCAGTACTTC. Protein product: CASSSTGGPSYEQYF.

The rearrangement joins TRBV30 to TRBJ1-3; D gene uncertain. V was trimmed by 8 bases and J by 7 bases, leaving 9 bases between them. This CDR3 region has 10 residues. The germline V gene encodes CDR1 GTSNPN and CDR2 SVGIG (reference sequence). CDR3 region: CASYGNTIYF. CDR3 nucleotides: TGTGCCAGTTACGGGAACACCATATATTTT. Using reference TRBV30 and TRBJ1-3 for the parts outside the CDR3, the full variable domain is SQTIHQWPATLVQPVGSPLSLECTVEGTSNPNLYWYRQAAGRGLQLLFYSVGIGQISSEVPQNLSASRPQDRQFILSSKKLLLSDSGFYLCASYGNTIYFGEGSWLTVV.

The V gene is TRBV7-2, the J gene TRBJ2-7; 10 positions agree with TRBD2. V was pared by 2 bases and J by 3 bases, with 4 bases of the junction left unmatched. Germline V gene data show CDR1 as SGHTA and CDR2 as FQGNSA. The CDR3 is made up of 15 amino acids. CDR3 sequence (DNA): TGTGCCAGCAGCTTAATGTCTAGCGGGGGCTACGAGCAGTACTTC. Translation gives CASSLMSSGGYEQYF.

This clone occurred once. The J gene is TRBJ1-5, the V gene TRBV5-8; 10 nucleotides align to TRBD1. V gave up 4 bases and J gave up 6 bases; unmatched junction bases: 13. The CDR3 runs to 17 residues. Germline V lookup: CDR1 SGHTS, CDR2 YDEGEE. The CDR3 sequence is CASSPIGQGGIRQPQHF. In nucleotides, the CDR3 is TGTGCCAGCAGCCCCATCGGACAGGGGGGCATACGTCAGCCCCAGCATTTT.

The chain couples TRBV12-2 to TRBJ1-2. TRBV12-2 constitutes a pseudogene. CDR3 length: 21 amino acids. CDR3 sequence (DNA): TGTGCAAGTCGCTACCATATTCCGGGGGGCAGCTTAGCCGACGTTAACTATGGCTACACCTTC. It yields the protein CASRYHIPGGSLADVNYGYTF.

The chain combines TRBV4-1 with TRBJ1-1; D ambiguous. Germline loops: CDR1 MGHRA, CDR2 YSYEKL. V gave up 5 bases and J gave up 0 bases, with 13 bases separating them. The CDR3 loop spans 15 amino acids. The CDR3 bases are TGCGCCAGCAGCGGAGGGCCCGCCTTGAACACTGAAGCTTTCTTT. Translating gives CASSGGPALNTEAFF.

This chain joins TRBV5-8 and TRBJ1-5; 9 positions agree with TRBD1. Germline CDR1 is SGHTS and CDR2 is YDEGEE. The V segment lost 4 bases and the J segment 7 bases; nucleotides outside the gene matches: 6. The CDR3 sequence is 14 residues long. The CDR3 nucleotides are TGTGCCAGCAGCGGAGGGACAGGGCACCAGCCCCAGCATTTT. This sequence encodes CASSGGTGHQPQHF.

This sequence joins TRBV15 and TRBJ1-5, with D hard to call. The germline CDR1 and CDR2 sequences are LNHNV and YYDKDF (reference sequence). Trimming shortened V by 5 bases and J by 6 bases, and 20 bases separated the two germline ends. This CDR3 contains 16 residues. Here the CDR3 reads CATSPTGKGWSQPQHF. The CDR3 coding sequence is TGTGCCACCAGCCCCACGGGGAAGGGTTGGAGTCAGCCCCAGCATTTT.

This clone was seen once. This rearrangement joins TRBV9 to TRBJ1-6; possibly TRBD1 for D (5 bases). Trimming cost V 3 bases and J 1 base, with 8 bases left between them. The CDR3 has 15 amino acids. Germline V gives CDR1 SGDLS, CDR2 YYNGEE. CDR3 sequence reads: CASSATDSYNSPLHF. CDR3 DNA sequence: TGTGCCAGCAGCGCGACAGATTCCTATAATTCACCCCTCCACTTT. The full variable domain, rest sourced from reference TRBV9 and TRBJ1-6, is DSGVTQTPKHLITATGQRVTLRCSPRSGDLSVYWYQQSLDQGLQFLIQYYNGEERAKGNILERFSAQQFPDLHSELNLSSLELGDSALYFCASSATDSYNSPLHFGNGTRLTVT.

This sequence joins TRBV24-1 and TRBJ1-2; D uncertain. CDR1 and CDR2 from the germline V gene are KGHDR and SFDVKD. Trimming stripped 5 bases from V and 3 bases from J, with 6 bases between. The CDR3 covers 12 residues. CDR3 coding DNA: TGTGCCACCAGTGGAGGCGACTATGGCTACACCTTC. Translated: CATSGGDYGYTF.

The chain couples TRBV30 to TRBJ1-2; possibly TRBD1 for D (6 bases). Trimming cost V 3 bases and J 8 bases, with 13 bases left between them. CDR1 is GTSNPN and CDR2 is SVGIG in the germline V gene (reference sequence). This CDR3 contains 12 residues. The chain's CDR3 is CAWSFTGQGYTF. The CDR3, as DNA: TGTGCCTGGAGCTTTACAGGGCAAGGCTACACCTTC.

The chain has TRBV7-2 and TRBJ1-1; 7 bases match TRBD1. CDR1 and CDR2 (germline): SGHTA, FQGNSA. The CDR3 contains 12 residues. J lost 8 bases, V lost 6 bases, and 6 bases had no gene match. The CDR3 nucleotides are TGTGCCAGCAGTTCCAGGGGGTCCGAAGCTTTCTTT. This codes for CASSSRGSEAFF.

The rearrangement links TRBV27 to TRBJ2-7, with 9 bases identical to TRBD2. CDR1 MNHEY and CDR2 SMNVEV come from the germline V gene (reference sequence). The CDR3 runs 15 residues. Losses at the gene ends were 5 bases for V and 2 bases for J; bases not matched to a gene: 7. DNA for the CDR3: TGTGCCAGCAGTGACAGCGGGGGGCTCCCCTACGAGCAGTACTTC. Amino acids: CASSDSGGLPYEQYF.